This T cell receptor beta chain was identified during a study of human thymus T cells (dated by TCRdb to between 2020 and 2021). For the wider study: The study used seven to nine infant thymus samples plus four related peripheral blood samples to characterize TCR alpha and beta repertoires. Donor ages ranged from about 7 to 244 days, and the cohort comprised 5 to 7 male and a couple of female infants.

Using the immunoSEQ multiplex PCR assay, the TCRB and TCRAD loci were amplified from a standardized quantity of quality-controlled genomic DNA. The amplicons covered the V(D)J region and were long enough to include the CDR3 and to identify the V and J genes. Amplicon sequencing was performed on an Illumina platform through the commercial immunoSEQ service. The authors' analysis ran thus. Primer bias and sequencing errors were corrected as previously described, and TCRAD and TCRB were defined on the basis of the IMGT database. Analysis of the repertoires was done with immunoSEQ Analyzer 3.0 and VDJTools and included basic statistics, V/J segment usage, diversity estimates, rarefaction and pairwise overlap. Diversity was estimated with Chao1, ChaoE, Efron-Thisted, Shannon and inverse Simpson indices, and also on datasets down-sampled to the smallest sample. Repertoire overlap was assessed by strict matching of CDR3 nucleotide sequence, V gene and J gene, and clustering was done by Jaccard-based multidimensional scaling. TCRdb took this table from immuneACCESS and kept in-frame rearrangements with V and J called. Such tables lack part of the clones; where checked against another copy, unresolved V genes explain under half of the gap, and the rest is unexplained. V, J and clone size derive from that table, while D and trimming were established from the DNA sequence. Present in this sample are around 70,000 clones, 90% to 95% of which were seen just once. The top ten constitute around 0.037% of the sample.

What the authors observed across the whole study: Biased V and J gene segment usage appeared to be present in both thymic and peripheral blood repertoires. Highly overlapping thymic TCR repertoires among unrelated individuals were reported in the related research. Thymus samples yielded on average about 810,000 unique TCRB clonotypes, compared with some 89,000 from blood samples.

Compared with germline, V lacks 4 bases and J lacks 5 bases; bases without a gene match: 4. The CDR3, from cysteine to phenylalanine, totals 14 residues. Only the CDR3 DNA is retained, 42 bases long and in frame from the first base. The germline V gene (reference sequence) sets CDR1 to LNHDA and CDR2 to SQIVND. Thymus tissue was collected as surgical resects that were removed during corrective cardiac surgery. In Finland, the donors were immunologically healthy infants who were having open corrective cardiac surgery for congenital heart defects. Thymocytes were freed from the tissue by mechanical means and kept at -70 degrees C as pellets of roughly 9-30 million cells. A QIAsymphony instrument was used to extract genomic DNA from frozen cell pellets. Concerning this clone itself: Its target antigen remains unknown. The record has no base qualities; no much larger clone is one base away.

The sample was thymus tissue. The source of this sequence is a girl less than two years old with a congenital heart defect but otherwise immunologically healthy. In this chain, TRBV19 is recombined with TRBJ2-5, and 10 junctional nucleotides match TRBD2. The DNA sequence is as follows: TGTGCCAGTAGTAAAGCGGGAGGGGGGGAGACCCAGTACTTC. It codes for CASSKAGGGETQYF.